Only a few counts were recorded for the clone carrying this TCR beta chain. Its antigen is still unknown. The CDR3 consists of 16 residues. J lost 6 bases, V lost 5 bases, and 10 bases had no gene match. Germline values: CDR1 SGHAT, CDR2 FQNNGV. This sample was taken from a study of shared clonotypes between healthy human individuals. Study summary: The composition of the donors was a couple of women and a few men aged 18 to 49.

Study-level results: It was the few donors that limited the genetic and exposure-history diversity represented.

Unsorted PBMC contributed 300 ng DNA, approximately 30,000 T cell genomes, to each replicate PCR. Generated by immunoSEQ multiplex PCR, the TCRdb table keeps only in-frame clones and is missing some. The sample records nearly 500,000 clones, 75% to 85% being singletons. Donors were Caucasian adults residing in Nashville, Tennessee, USA. Sequences were obtained from PBMCs. The chain uses TRBV11-2 and TRBJ2-1, with 10 bases matching TRBD2. The clonotype was recovered from a woman in her forties in good health. Some clones in this sample may be carry-over from other donors' samples. In nucleotides, the CDR3 is TGTGCCAGCAGCCGTAACCTAGCGGGAGTAGGCAATGAGCAGTTCTTC. Translation: CASSRNLAGVGNEQFF.